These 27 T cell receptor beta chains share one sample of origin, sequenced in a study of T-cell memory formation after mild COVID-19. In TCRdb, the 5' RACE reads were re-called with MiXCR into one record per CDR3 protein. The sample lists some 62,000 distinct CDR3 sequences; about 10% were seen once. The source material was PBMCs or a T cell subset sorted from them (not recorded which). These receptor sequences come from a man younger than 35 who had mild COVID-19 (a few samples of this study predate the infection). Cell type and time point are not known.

CDR3 DNA sequence: TGCGCCAGCAGCCCTGGACAGTTCCAAGAGACCCAGTACTTC. Translating it yields CASSPGQFQETQYF. The chain links TRBV5-1 to TRBJ2-5; weak D call: TRBD1 (6 bases). Trimming took off 4 bases at V and 1 base at J, with 11 bases between the two ends. CDR3 size: 14 residues. Germline values: CDR1 SGHRS, CDR2 YFSETQ.

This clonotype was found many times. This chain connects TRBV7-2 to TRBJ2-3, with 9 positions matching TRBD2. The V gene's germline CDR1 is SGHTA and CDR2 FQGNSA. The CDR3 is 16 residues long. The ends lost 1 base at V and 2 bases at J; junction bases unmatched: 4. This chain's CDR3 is CASSLVGGGDTDTQYF. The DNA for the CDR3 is TGTGCCAGCAGCTTAGTAGGCGGGGGGGACACAGATACGCAGTATTTT.

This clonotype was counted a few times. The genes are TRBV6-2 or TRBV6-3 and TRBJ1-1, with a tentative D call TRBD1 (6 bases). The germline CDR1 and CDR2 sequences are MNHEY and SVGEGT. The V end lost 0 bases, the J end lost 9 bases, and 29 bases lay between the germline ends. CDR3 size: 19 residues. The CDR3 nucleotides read TGTGCCAGCAGTTACTCTCGCCAGGGGATTTCATCCCTATCAGTAAAAGCTTTCTTT. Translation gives CASSYSRQGISSLSVKAFF.

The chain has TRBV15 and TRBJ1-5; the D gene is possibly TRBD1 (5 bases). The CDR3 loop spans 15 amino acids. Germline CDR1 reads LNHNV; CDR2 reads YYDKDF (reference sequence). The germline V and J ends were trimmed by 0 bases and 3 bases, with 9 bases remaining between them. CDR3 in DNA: TGTGCCACCAGCAGAGATATAGGGGCCAATCAGCCCCAGCATTTT. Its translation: CATSRDIGANQPQHF. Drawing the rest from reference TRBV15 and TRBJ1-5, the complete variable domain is DAMVIQNPRYQVTQFGKPVTLSCSQTLNHNVMYWYQQKSSQAPKLLFHYYDKDFNNEADTPDNFQSRRPNTSFCFLDIRSPGLGDTAMYLCATSRDIGANQPQHFGDGTRLSIL.

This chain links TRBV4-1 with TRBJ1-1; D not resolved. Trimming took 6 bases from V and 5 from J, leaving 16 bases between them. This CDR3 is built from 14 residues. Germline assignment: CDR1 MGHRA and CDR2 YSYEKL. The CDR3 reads CASSGPTKGTEAFF. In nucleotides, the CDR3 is TGCGCCAGCAGTGGACCGACAAAAGGGACTGAAGCTTTCTTT.

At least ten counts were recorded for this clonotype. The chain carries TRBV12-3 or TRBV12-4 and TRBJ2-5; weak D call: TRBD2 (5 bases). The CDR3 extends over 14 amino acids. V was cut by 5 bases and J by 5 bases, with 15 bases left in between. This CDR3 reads CASSQIGIGETQYF. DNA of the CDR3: TGTGCCAGCAGTCAGATCGGGATAGGCGAGACCCAGTACTTC.

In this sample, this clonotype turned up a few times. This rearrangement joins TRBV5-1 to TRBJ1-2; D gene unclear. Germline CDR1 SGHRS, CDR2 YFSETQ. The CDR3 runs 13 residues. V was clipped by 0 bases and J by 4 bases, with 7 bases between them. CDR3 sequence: CASSLEVRYGYTF. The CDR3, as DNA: TGCGCCAGCAGCTTGGAGGTCCGCTATGGCTACACCTTC.

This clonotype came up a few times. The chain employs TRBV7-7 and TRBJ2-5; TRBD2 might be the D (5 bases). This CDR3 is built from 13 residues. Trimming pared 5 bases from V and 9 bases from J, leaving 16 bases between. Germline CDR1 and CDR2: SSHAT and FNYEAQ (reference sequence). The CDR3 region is CASSQGMRESQYF. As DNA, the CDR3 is TGTGCCAGCAGCCAAGGGATGAGGGAGTCCCAGTACTTC.

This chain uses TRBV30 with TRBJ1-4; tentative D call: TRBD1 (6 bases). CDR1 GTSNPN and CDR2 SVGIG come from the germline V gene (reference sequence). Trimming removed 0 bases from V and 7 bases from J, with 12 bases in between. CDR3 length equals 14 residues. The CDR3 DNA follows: TGTGCCTGGAGTGTCCAGGGGTCGGGTGAAAAACTGTTTTTT. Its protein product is CAWSVQGSGEKLFF. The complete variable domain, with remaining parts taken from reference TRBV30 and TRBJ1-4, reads SQTIHQWPATLVQPVGSPLSLECTVEGTSNPNLYWYRQAAGRGLQLLFYSVGIGQISSEVPQNLSASRPQDRQFILSSKKLLLSDSGFYLCAWSVQGSGEKLFFGSGTQLSVL.

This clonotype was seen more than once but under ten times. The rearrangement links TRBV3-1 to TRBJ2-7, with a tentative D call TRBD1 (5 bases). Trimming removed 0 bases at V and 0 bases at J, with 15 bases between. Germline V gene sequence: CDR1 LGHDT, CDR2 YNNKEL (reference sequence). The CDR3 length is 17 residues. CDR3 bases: TGTGCCAGCAGCCAAGATCTTTCCCCAGGGTACTCCTACGAGCAGTACTTC. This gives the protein CASSQDLSPGYSYEQYF.

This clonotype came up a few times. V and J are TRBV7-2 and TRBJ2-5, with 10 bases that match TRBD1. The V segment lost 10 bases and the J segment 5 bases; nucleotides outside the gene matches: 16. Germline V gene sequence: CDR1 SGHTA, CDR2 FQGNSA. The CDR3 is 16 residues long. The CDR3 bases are TGTGCCACCGCAGAACAGGGACAGGGGTTGGGGGAGACCCAGTACTTC. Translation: CATAEQGQGLGETQYF. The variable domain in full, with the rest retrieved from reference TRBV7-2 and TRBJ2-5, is GAGVSQSPSNKVTEKGKDVELRCDPISGHTALYWYRQSLGQGLEFLIYFQGNSAPDKSGLPSDRFSAERTGGSVSTLTIQRTQQEDSAVYLCATAEQGQGLGETQYFGPGTRLLVL.

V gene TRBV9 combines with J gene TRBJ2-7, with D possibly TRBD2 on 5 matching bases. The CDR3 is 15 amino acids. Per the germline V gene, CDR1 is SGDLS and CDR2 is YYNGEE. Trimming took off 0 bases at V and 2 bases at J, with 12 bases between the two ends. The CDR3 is CASSVGGAEAYEQYF. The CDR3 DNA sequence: TGTGCCAGCAGCGTAGGAGGTGCGGAGGCCTACGAGCAGTACTTC.

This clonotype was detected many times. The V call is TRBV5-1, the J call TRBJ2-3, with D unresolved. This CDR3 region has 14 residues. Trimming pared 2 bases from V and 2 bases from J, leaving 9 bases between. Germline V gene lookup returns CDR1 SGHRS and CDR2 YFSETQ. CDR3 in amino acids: CASSFNLPTDTQYF. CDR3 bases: TGCGCCAGCAGCTTTAACTTACCCACAGATACGCAGTATTTT.

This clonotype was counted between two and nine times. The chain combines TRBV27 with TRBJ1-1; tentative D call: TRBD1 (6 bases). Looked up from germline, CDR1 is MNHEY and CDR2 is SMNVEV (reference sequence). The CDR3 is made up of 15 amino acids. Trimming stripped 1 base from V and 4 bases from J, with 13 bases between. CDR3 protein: CASSLLGGEGTEAFF. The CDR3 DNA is TGTGCCAGCAGTTTATTGGGGGGCGAGGGCACTGAAGCTTTCTTT.

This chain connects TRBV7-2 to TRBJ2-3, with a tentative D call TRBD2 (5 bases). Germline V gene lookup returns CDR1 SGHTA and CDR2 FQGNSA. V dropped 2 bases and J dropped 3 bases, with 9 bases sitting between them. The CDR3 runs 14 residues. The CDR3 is CASSLLPGTDTQYF. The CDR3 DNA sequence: TGTGCCAGCAGCTTATTGCCGGGGACAGATACGCAGTATTTT.

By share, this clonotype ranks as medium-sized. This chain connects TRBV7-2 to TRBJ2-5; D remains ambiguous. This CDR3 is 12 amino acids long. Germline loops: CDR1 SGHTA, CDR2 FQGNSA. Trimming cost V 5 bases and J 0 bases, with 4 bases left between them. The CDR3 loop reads CASSLYQETQYF. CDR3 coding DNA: TGTGCCAGCAGCCTCTACCAAGAGACCCAGTACTTC. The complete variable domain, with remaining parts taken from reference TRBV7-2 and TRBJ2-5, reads GAGVSQSPSNKVTEKGKDVELRCDPISGHTALYWYRQSLGQGLEFLIYFQGNSAPDKSGLPSDRFSAERTGGSVSTLTIQRTQQEDSAVYLCASSLYQETQYFGPGTRLLVL.

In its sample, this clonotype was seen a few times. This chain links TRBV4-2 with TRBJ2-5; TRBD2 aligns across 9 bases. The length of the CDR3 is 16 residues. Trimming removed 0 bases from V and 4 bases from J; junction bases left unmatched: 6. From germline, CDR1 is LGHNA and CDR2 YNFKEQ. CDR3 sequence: CASSQEGAGGRETQYF. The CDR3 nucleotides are TGTGCCAGCAGCCAAGAGGGCGCGGGGGGGCGAGAGACCCAGTACTTC.

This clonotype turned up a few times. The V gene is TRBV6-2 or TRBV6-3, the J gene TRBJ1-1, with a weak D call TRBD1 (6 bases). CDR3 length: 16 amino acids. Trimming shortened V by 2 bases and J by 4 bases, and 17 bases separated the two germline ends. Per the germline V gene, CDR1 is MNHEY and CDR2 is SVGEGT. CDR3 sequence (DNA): TGTGCCAGCAGTTACGCCAGGGGTGATTTTAGCACTGAAGCTTTCTTT. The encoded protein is CASSYARGDFSTEAFF.

This CDR3 is CASSLVGGFYNEQFF. The DNA for the CDR3 is TGTGCCAGCAGCTTAGTCGGGGGGTTTTACAATGAGCAGTTCTTC. The chain has TRBV7-2 and TRBJ2-1; 7 positions agree with TRBD2. Unmatched junction bases numbered 4, after V lost 1 base and J lost 4 bases. This CDR3 comprises 15 residues. The germline V gene has CDR1 SGHTA and CDR2 FQGNSA.

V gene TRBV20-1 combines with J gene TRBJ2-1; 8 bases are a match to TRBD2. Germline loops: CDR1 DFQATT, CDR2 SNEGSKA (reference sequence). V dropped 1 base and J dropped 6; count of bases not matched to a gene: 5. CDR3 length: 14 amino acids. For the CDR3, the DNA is TGCAGTGCTAGAGCGGGGGGGCCTGGCAATGAGCAGTTCTTC. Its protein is CSARAGGPGNEQFF.

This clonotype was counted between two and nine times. CDR3 coding DNA: TGTGCCAGCAGTTACTCACAGACGCGTGAAAAACTGTTTTTT. Protein: CASSYSQTREKLFF. This rearrangement joins TRBV6-5 to TRBJ1-4; no clear D. Germline V gives CDR1 MNHEY, CDR2 SVGAGI. This CDR3 contains 14 residues. V lost 0 bases to trimming and J lost 7 bases, with 9 bases between them.

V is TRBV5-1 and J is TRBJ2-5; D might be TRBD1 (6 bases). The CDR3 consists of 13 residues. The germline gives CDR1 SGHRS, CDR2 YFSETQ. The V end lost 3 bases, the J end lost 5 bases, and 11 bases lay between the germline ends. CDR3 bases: TGCGCCAGCAGCTCAGGGGTTTCGGAGACCCAGTACTTC. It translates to CASSSGVSETQYF.

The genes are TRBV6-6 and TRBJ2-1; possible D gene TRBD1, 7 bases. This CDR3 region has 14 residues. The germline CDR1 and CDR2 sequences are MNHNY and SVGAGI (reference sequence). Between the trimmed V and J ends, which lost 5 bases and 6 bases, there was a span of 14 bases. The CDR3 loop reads CASSTQGGANEQFF. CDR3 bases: TGTGCCAGCAGTACTCAGGGGGGAGCCAATGAGCAGTTCTTC.

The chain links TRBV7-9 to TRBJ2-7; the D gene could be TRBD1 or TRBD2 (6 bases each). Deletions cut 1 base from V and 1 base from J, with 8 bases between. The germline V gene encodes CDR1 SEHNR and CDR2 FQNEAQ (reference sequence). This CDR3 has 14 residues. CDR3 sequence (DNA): TGTGCCAGCAGCTTAGAGGGGGGATCCTACGAGCAGTACTTC. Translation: CASSLEGGSYEQYF.

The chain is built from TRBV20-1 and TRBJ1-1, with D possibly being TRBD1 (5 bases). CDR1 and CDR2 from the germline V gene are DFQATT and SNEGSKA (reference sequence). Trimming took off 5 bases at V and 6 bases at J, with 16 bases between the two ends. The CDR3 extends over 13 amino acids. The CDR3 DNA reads TGCAGTGCTGTAACAGGACCGGGAGCTGAAGCTTTCTTT. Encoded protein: CSAVTGPGAEAFF.

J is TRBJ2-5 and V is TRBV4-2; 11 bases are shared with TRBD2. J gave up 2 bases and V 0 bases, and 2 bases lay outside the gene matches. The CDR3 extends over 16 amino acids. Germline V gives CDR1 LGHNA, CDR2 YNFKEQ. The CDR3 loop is CASSQEPSGGQETQYF. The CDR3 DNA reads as TGTGCCAGCAGCCAAGAACCTAGCGGGGGGCAAGAGACCCAGTACTTC.

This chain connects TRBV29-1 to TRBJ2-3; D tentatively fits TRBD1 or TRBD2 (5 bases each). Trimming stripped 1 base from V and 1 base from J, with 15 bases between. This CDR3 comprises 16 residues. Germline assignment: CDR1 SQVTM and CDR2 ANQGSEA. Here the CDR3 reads CSVEGGEDRRTDTQYF. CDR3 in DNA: TGCAGCGTTGAAGGAGGGGAAGACCGTCGCACAGATACGCAGTATTTT.